The 14 T cell receptor beta chains below come from one sample, sequenced in a study of blood T cell repertoires in COVID-19. Clones were sequenced by immunoSEQ multiplex PCR, and TCRdb holds only the in-frame ones, with some missing. This sample carries about 190,000 clones, 80% to 85% of them seen once, and the ten largest clones take about 20%. The source material was peripheral blood. These receptor sequences come from a human donor in a cohort sampled during active COVID-19.

This chain connects TRBV6-5 to TRBJ2-7, with TRBD1 matching 12 bases. Germline V gene data show CDR1 as MNHEY and CDR2 as SVGAGI. J gave up 6 bases and V 11 bases, and 8 bases lay outside the gene matches. The CDR3 loop spans 13 amino acids. The CDR3 spells CAAGQGASGEQYV. CDR3 sequence (DNA): TGTGCCGCGGGACAGGGGGCAAGTGGCGAGCAGTACGTC.

V is TRBV4-2 and J is TRBJ2-5; D remains ambiguous. V was cut by 1 base and J by 1 base, with 7 bases left in between. The germline V gene has CDR1 LGHNA and CDR2 YNFKEQ. This CDR3 spans 14 amino acids. The DNA of the CDR3 is TGTGCCAGCAGCCAAGCGCACAGCCAAGAGACCCAGTACTTC. It yields the protein CASSQAHSQETQYF.

The V call is TRBV5-1, the J call TRBJ1-2; 7 positions agree with TRBD1. Per germline, CDR1 SGHRS and CDR2 YFSETQ. The CDR3 has 13 amino acids. V dropped 0 bases and J dropped 8; count of bases not matched to a gene: 4. The CDR3 sequence: CASSLGQGEGYTF. In nucleotides, the CDR3 is TGCGCCAGCAGCTTGGGACAGGGAGAAGGCTACACCTTC.

The V and J genes are TRBV7-9 and TRBJ1-2, with D tentatively TRBD1 (5 bases). CDR3 size: 16 residues. The V and J ends lost 3 bases and 3 bases respectively, with 17 bases between them. Germline lookup yields CDR1 SEHNR and CDR2 FQNEAQ (reference sequence). This CDR3 is CASSFGLTSRDYGYTF. CDR3 sequence (DNA): TGTGCCAGCAGCTTTGGTTTGACATCCAGGGACTATGGCTACACCTTC.

This clone was counted a single time. V usage is TRBV5-6 and J usage is TRBJ2-1, with TRBD1 as a possible D gene (5 bases). Germline loops: CDR1 SGHDT, CDR2 YYEEEE. The CDR3 spans 17 residues. The V gene lost 0 bases and the J gene lost 2 bases, with 15 bases spanning the gap. This CDR3 reads CASSLGWGTTAYNEQFF. The CDR3 coding sequence is TGTGCCAGCAGCTTGGGTTGGGGCACGACCGCCTACAATGAGCAGTTCTTC.

This chain links TRBV2 with TRBJ1-5; D remains ambiguous. The CDR3 runs to 17 residues. The V and J ends lost 2 bases and 1 base respectively, with 15 bases between them. Germline V lookup: CDR1 SNHLY, CDR2 FYNNEI. The CDR3 here is CASSENWAGVSNQPQHF. The CDR3 DNA is TGTGCCAGCAGTGAAAATTGGGCAGGTGTGAGCAATCAGCCCCAGCATTTT.

In nucleotides, the CDR3 is TGTGCCAGCAGTATCCTAGCCAAAAACATTCAGTACTTC. Protein sequence: CASSILAKNIQYF. The chain uses TRBV12-3 or TRBV12-4 and TRBJ2-4; D uncertain. The CDR3 spans 13 residues. V lost 5 bases, J lost 0 bases, and 5 bases lay in between.

The gene calls are TRBV4-2 and TRBJ2-5; 7 bases agree with TRBD1. The germline CDR1 and CDR2 sequences are LGHNA and YNFKEQ. CDR3 length: 14 amino acids. J gave up 1 base and V 1 base, and 0 bases lay outside the gene matches. As DNA, the CDR3 is TGTGCCAGCAGCCAAGGGGACAGCCAAGAGACCCAGTACTTC. Protein: CASSQGDSQETQYF.

The chain links TRBV6-1 to TRBJ1-2, with a possible D match to TRBD1 (6 bases). The CDR3 is 18 residues long. Germline V gene lookup returns CDR1 MNHNS and CDR2 SASEGT. Trimming pared 0 bases from V and 7 bases from J, leaving 24 bases between. The CDR3 sequence: CASSEAGGGTKVLGGYTF. DNA of the CDR3: TGTGCCAGCAGTGAAGCCGGAGGGGGGACTAAAGTGTTGGGTGGCTACACCTTC.

This clone was counted only a few times. The V gene is TRBV4-1, the J gene TRBJ1-4; 9 bases align to TRBD1. This CDR3 region has 20 residues. Germline V gene data show CDR1 as MGHRA and CDR2 as YSYEKL. V was pared by 0 bases and J by 0 bases, with 11 bases of the junction left unmatched. The CDR3 sequence: CASSQEPIKGQGSTNEKLFF. The DNA for the CDR3 is TGCGCCAGCAGCCAAGAGCCTATAAAAGGACAGGGGTCAACTAATGAAAAACTGTTTTTT.

This clone is a singleton in its sample. The gene calls are TRBV2 and TRBJ1-3; 12 nucleotides line up with TRBD1. J was trimmed by 10 bases and V by 8 bases; bases with no gene match: 6. The germline gives CDR1 SNHLY, CDR2 FYNNEI. The CDR3 has 13 residues. The CDR3 coding sequence is TGTGCCAGCTCGGGACAGGGGGCTCGGACCATATATTTT. Protein product: CASSGQGARTIYF.

This clone has only a few counts. This chain uses TRBV7-9 with TRBJ2-1, with 8 bases matching TRBD2. Germline V gene data show CDR1 as SEHNR and CDR2 as FQNEAQ (reference sequence). The CDR3 has 15 residues. V lost 4 bases to trimming and J lost 6 bases; unmatched junction nucleotides: 8. The CDR3 protein is CASSSILAGSNEQFF. The CDR3 DNA is TGTGCCAGCAGCTCAATCCTAGCGGGTAGCAATGAGCAGTTCTTC. Full variable domain (missing parts from reference TRBV7-9 and TRBJ2-1): DTGVSQNPRHKITKRGQNVTFRCDPISEHNRLYWYRQTLGQGPEFLTYFQNEAQLEKSRLLSDRFSAERPKGSFSTLEIQRTEQGDSAMYLCASSSILAGSNEQFFGPGTRLTVL.

This clone was detected only a few times. This sequence joins TRBV3-1 (or the pseudogene TRBV3-2) and TRBJ1-1; 7 bases are a match to TRBD1. Germline V gene lookup returns CDR1 LGHDT and CDR2 YNNKEL (reference sequence). Losses at the gene ends were 1 base for V and 9 bases for J; bases not matched to a gene: 8. This CDR3 comprises 14 residues. As DNA, the CDR3 is TGTGCCAGCAGCCAAGGGGACAGACAGGTCCAAGCTTTCTTT. Translated, it gives CASSQGDRQVQAFF.

The rearrangement joins TRBV5-1 to TRBJ2-3; a weak D match, TRBD2 (5 bases). The CDR3 loop spans 15 amino acids. Germline V lookup: CDR1 SGHRS, CDR2 YFSETQ. V was clipped by 0 bases and J by 1 base, with 9 bases between them. The CDR3 loop is CASSLGPGGTDTQYF. The DNA of the CDR3 is TGCGCCAGCAGCTTGGGTCCCGGGGGCACAGATACGCAGTATTTT.